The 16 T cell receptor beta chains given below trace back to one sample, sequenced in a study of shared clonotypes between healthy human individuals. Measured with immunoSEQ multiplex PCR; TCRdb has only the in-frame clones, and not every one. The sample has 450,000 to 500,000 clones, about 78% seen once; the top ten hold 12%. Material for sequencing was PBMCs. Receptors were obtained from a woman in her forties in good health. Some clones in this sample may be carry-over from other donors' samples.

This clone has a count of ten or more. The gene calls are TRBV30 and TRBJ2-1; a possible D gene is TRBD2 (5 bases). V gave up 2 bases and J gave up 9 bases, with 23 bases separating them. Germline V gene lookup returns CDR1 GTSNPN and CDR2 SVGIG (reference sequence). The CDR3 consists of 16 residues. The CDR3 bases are TGTGCCTGGAGTAGTGACACTAGGCGAGGAAGAGTTGAGCAGTTCTTC. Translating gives CAWSSDTRRGRVEQFF. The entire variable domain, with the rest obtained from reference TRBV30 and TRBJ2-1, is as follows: SQTIHQWPATLVQPVGSPLSLECTVEGTSNPNLYWYRQAAGRGLQLLFYSVGIGQISSEVPQNLSASRPQDRQFILSSKKLLLSDSGFYLCAWSSDTRRGRVEQFFGPGTRLTVL.

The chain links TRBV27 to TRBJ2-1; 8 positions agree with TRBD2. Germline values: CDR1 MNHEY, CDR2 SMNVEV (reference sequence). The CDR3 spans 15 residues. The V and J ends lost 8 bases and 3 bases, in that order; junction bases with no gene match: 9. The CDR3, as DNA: TGTGCCAGCCTCCTTCGAGCGGGAGTCTACAATGAGCAGTTCTTC. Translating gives CASLLRAGVYNEQFF.

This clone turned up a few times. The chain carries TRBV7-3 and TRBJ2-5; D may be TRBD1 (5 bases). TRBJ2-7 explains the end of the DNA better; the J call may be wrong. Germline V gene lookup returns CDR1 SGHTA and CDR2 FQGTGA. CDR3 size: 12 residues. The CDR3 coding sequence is TGTGCCAGCAGTCGCCAGGGCTACGAGCAGTACTTC. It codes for CASSRQGYEQYF.

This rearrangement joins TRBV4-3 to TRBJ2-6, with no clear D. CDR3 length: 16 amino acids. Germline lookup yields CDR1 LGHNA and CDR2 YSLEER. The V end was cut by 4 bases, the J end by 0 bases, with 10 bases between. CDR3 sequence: CASSRRVASGANVLTF. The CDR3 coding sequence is TGCGCCAGCAGCCGCCGGGTCGCCTCTGGGGCCAACGTCCTGACTTTC.

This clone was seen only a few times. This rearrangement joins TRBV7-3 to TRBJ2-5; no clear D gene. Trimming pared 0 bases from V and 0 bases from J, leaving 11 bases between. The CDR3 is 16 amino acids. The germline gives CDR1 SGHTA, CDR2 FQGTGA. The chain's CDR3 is CASSLTGRRNQETQYF. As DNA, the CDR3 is TGTGCCAGCAGCTTAACCGGGCGGCGGAACCAAGAGACCCAGTACTTC.

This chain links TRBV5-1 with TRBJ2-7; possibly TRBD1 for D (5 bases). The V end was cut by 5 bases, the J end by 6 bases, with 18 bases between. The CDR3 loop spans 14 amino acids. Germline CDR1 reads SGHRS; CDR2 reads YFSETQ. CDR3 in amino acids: CASRKVGARGEQYF. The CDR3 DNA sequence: TGCGCCAGCAGGAAGGTAGGGGCAAGGGGCGAGCAGTACTTC.

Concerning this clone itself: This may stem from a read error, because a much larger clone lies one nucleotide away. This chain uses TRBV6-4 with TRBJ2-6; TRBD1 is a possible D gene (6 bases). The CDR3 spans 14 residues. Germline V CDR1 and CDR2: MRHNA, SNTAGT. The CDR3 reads CASSEGAGTNVLTF. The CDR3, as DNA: TGTGCCAGCAGTGAGGGGGCTGGGACCAACGTCCTGACTTTC.

CDR3: CASSPSDGETQYF. CDR3 sequence (DNA): TGTGCCAGCTCACCATCCGATGGAGAGACCCAGTACTTC. The gene calls are TRBV18 and TRBJ2-5; no clear D. The V gene lost 2 bases and the J gene lost 4 bases, with 8 bases spanning the gap. The CDR3 has 13 amino acids. CDR1 is KGHSH and CDR2 is LQKENI in the germline V gene.

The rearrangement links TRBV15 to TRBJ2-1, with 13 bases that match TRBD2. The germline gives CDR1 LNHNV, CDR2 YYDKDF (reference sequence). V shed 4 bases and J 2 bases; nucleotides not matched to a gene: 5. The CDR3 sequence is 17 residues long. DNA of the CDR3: TGTGCCACCAGCACAGGACTAGCGGGAGCGACCTACAATGAGCAGTTCTTC. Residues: CATSTGLAGATYNEQFF.

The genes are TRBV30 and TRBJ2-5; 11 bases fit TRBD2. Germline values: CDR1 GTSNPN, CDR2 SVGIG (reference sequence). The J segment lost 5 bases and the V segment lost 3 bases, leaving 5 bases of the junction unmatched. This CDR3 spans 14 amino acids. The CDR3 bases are TGTGCCTGGAGCTCTAGCGGGAGGAGGGAGACCCAGTACTTC. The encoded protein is CAWSSSGRRETQYF.

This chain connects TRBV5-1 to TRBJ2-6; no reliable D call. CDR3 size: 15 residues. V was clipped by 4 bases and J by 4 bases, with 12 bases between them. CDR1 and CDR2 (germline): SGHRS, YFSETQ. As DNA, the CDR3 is TGCGCCAGCAGCCCCGTTCAGGCGGGGGCCAACGTCCTGACTTTC. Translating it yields CASSPVQAGANVLTF.

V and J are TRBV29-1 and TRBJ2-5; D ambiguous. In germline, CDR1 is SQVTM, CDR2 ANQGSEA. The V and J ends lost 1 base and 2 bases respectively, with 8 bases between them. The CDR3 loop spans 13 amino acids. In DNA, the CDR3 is TGCAGCGTTGAAGGGGGATTTCAAGAGACCCAGTACTTC. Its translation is CSVEGGFQETQYF.

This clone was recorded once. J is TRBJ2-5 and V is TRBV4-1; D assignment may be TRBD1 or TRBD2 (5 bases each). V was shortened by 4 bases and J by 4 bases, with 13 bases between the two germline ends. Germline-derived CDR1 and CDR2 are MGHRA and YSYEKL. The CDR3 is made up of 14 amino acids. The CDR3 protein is CASSPAVGGETQYF. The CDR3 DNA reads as TGCGCCAGCAGCCCTGCGGTTGGGGGAGAGACCCAGTACTTC.

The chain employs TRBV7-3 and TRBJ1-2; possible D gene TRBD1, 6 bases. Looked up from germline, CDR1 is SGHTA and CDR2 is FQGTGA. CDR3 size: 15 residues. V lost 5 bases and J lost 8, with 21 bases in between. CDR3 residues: CASSASPSGAGGYTF. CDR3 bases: TGTGCCAGCAGCGCCTCCCCTTCAGGGGCCGGGGGCTACACCTTC.

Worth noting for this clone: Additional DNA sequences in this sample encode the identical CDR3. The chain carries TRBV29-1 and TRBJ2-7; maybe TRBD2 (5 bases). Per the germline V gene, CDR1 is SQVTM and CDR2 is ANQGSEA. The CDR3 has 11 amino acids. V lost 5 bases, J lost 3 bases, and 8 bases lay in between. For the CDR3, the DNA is TGCAGCGTTCGAGGGAGCTACGAGCAGTACTTC. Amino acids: CSVRGSYEQYF.

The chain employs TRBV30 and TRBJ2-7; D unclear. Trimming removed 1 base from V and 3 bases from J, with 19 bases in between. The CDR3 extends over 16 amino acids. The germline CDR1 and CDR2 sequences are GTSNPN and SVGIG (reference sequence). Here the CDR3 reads CAWSDTTGPGGYEQYF. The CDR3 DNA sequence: TGTGCCTGGAGTGATACTACCGGACCGGGTGGCTACGAGCAGTACTTC.